The source of this T cell receptor (beta chain) is a study of T cells after posttransplantation cyclophosphamide (dated by TCRdb to about 2016). For the study in its entirety: Using TRB sequencing, the study followed how the T cell repertoire rebuilt after myeloablative bone marrow transplantation with posttransplantation cyclophosphamide given as GVHD prophylaxis. Samples from under 40 PTCy-treated patients and 16 related bone marrow donors of those patients were subjected to antigen receptor sequencing. Blood from all 35 or so PTCy patients with 1-year posttransplant specimens was subjected to TRB sequencing. In 3 patients, TRB sequencing was also performed on up to about 3 more blood samples taken 2 to 5.2 years after transplant, and in a handful of patients, pretransplant blood was also TRB-sequenced. Because TRA and TRB clonality were tightly correlated in 8 or 9 samples, subsequent TCR analyses were focused on TRB only. Public TRB sequences were searched against a database of over 3,500 sequences associated with responses to pathogens, tumor antigens, self-antigens and alloantigens.

TRB sequencing was run on genomic DNA with either the immunoSEQ assay at survey resolution or the hsTCRB kit. On the authors' methods: The immunoSEQ software handled initial read processing, and the LymphoSeq R package was used for repertoire analyses. Clonality was computed as 1 minus normalized Shannon entropy; Gini coefficient was also calculated for each TRB dataset. Phenotypes of unsorted samples were inferred by mapping TRB sequences from sorted subsets of the recipient or donor onto the same recipient's unsorted samples. Entries here come from immuneACCESS through TCRdb and include only in-frame sequences with V and J called. Some clones fail to appear in such tables; in the studies checked, an unresolved V gene covers under half of the shortfall, and the cause of the remainder is unknown. The V and J calls and clone size are taken from that table; D and trimming were inferred from the DNA. This sample comprises tens of thousands of clones, approximately 98% of them detected only once. The top ten constitute around 0.15% of the sample.

CDR1 MNHEY and CDR2 SVGAGI are derived from the germline V gene. V loses 5 bases of germline sequence and J loses 3 bases, and the interval between the two ends is 5 bases. Spanning cysteine to phenylalanine, the CDR3 consists of 11 amino acids. Only the CDR3 DNA is retained, 33 bases long and in frame from the first base. Viable CD3+CD4+ or CD3+CD8+ cells that were CCR7+CD45RA+CD45RO-CD95-CD27+CD28+ were classified as naive T cells. On the day of marrow donation, related bone marrow donors gave peripheral blood samples. Mononuclear cells from peripheral blood and bone marrow were separated by Ficoll-Hypaque density centrifugation and then cryopreserved. Sorting of CD4+ and CD8+ T cells, including naive and memory subsets, was performed by FACS on a FACSAria II. With regard to this clone: It lacks a known antigen. No base-level quality is on record; no much larger clone is a single base apart.

General study outcomes and caveats: Donor-recipient similarity was low at 1-2 months but rose over the first year, and later blood repertoires were often dominated by donor CD8+ memory clones. The TRB repertoires of T cells infiltrating skin or the GI tract showed only limited overlap with the TRB repertoires found in blood. Across around 48 patients, recipient CMV seropositivity and CMV reactivation were highly associated with TRB clonality; PTCy diversity was similar to CNI/methotrexate controls.

The sequenced material came from naive CD4+ T cells sorted from PBMCs. The chain is made from TRBV6-5 and TRBJ2-7; the D gene assignment is ambiguous. The source is a man aged 35-49 years in good health, CMV-negative, and a related stem cell transplant donor. The CDR3 reads as follows: CASSKHYEQYF. The nucleotides are TGTGCCAGCAGTAAACACTACGAGCAGTACTTC.